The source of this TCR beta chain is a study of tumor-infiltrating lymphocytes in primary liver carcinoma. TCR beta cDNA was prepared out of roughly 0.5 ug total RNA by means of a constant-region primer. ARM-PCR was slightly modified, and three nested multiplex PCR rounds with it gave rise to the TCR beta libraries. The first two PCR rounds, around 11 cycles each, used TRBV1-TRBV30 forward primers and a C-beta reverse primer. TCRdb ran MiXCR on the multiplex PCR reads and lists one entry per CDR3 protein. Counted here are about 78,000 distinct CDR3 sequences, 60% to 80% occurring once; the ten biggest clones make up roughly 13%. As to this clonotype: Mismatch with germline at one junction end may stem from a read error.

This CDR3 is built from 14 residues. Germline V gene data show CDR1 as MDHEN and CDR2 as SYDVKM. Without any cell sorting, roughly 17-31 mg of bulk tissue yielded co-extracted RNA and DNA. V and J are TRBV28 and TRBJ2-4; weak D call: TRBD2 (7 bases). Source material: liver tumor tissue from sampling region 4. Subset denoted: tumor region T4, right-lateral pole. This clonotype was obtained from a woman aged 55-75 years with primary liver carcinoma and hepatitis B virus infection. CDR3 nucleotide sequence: TGTGCCAGCAGAAAGGGGGGGTCGGGGAACATTCAGTGCTTC. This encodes CASRKGGSGNIQCF.